This T cell receptor beta chain was sequenced during a study of T-cell reconstitution after alpha-beta-depleted transplantation in children (dated by TCRdb to 2016 to 2017). Notes on the research overall: Using TCR repertoire profiling, the study quantitatively followed how T-cell immune reconstitution unfolded in children after TCRalphabeta/CD19-depleted allogeneic hematopoietic cell transplantation.

Library preparation used PCR. This sample was sequenced with an Illumina HiSeq 2500. To normalize quantification of the TCRbeta repertoire, the TCR libraries were built with molecular barcoding that relied on unique molecular identifiers. Through fastp at Q25 and MiXCR, TCRdb rebuilt clones from the public reads, retaining in-frame beta chains. Rows merge per CDR3 protein into single entries with the most common DNA and genes. For this sample there are approximately 200,000 distinct CDR3 sequences; more than 14% appear just once. The ten largest clones represent 13% of the sample. V lost 4 bases and J lost 3 bases; the stretch between them is 22 bases long. CDR1 and CDR2, per the germline V gene, are KGHSH and LQKENI. The cysteine opens and the phenylalanine closes a CDR3 of 17 amino acids. Just the 51-base CDR3 DNA is kept, in frame starting at base 1. There are many counts of this clonotype. What antigen it recognizes has not been identified. No much larger clonotype is one base removed from it; base qualities were not supplied.

In this chain, TRBV18 is recombined with TRBJ2-7; a weak D assignment points to TRBD1 (7 bases agree). The sequences come from PBMCs from the stem cell graft donor, collected from the stem cell graft. This receptor was obtained from a human donor who donated a stem cell graft to a child with acute lymphoblastic leukemia. The bases read TGTGCCAGCTCACGACAGGTCCTCGTCAGGGGGGACTACGAGCAGTACTTC. The translation is CASSRQVLVRGDYEQYF.